This TCR beta chain was identified during a study of OX40 agonist ivuxolimab in advanced cancers. Looking at the study overall: Ivuxolimab, which targeted the costimulatory receptor OX40 (CD134), was an agonistic, fully human IgG2 monoclonal antibody. Intravenous ivuxolimab was administered to patients every 2 weeks at six dose levels: 0.01, 0.1, 0.3, 1.5, 3 and 10 mg/kg. Among the 52 dose-escalation patients, around 19 had hepatocellular carcinoma, around 15 melanoma, 9 renal cell carcinoma and 9 head and neck cancer. A male proportion of 75% to 85% and a mean age of around 60 years, ranging from roughly 20 to 80, were recorded for the dose-escalation cohort. Patients were allowed to have had prior anti-PD-1, anti-PD-L1 or anti-CTLA-4 therapy, and 30% to 40% of the dose-escalation patients had been treated with checkpoint inhibitors. Partial responses occurred in three dose-escalation patients, of whom one had hepatocellular carcinoma and two had cutaneous melanoma. The point of sequencing TCRbeta in the periphery was to test whether ivuxolimab changed TCR sequence diversity and drove clonal T-cell expansion. The paper reports the monotherapy dose-escalation portion (N of about 47 patients) of the phase I ivuxolimab trial. Results and caveats for the whole study, not just this receptor: In partial responders in the 0.1-3.0 mg/kg groups, normalized peripheral clonal expansion was found to be among the lowest, especially among CD8+ T cells. Antigen specificity was not determined for the clonally expanded peripheral T cells. At doses of 0.1 to 3.0 mg/kg, clonal expansion of both CD4+ and CD8+ T cells in blood was seen between baseline and week 6. After ivuxolimab, more expanded clones were found on average in CD8+ T cells than in CD4+ T cells. Low levels of normalized T-cell clonal expansion were also seen in some patients who did not respond.

The trial excluded patients who had a history of autoimmune disease or who were on systemic immunosuppression. Peripheral blood for TCR sequencing was collected from all dose cohorts at baseline, on cycle 4 day 1, and on cycle 7 day 1. Samples were obtained from an open-label, multicenter, first-in-human phase I dose-escalation trial of ivuxolimab. Adults with locally advanced or metastatic head and neck squamous cell, hepatocellular, melanoma or renal cell carcinoma were enrolled in the trial. Before TCR sequencing, CD4+ and CD8+ T cells were separately sorted from peripheral blood. Worth noting for this clone: The antigen this receptor binds is unknown. One base away there is no much larger clone; base qualities are not given.

Genomic DNA was isolated from the sorted cells so that the TCRbeta CDR3 region could be sequenced. The immunoSEQ Assay was used for sequencing of TCRbeta CDR3 regions. The clones in this table, taken by TCRdb from immuneACCESS, are in-frame only. Not every clone is retained; where verified, under half of the shortfall comes from an unresolved V gene, and the cause of the rest is unknown. The sample table shows 76,000 or so clones, and roughly 85% are seen once. The top ten clonotypes cover less than 0.8% of the sample. CDR1 and CDR2 were assigned from the germline V gene as SGHRS and YFSETQ. The CDR3 runs 14 residues from the cysteine to the phenylalanine. Kept here is only the CDR3 DNA, which spans 42 bases and is read in frame from base 1. Between the V and J ends, shortened by 1 base and 1 base respectively, the junction contains 7 bases.

The rearranged chain carries TRBV5-1 and TRBJ2-3, with the D gene call left open. The TCR comes from an adult with an advanced solid tumor such as melanoma, head and neck, liver or kidney cancer. Sequencing was performed on CD4+ or CD8+ T cells sorted from blood, taken in a trial of the OX40 agonist ivuxolimab. The DNA is as follows: TGCGCCAGCAGCTTGCTGTCAGGCACAGATACGCAGTATTTT. This encodes CASSLLSGTDTQYF.